These T cell receptor beta chains were read from a single sample in a study of T cell repertoires in cytomegalovirus infection. TCRdb redid the calling of the reads with MiXCR, one entry per CDR3 protein. Of almost 500,000 distinct CDR3 sequences in the sample, approximately 11% are singletons; the top ten hold about 10%. The material sequenced was PBMCs. These receptors all stem from a human donor in good health (CMV status not recorded). Some clones in this sample may be carry-over from other donors' samples. Both conserved end residues are part of each CDR3. The D gene is left open where the match is weak. Not every row has a clone size; where given, it reads once, few, many or a size class.

d_gene,v_gene,abundance,j_gene,CDR3aa,CDR3nt
TRBD2,TRBV5-6,many,TRBJ2-1,CASSLAWASGSTSSYNEQFF,TGTGCCAGCAGCTTGGCCTGGGCTAGCGGGTCAACGAGCTCCTACAATGAGCAGTTCTTC
NA,TRBV7-3,many,TRBJ2-1,CASSPSETGYNEQFF,TGTGCCAGCAGCCCCTCTGAAACTGGGTACAATGAGCAGTTCTTC
NA,TRBV7-3,many,TRBJ2-1,CASSSSQGNNEQFF,TGTGCCAGCAGCTCGTCACAGGGTAACAATGAGCAGTTCTTC
TRBD2,TRBV27,many,TRBJ2-3,CASSYAGERIPTDTQYF,TGTGCCAGCAGTTACGCGGGAGAAAGGATTCCCACAGATACGCAGTATTTT
NA,TRBV28,few,TRBJ2-1,CASSLDPRLNEQFF,TGTGCCAGCAGTTTAGATCCGCGGCTTAATGAGCAGTTCTTC
NA,TRBV18,NA,TRBJ1-1,CASSAQGDTEAFF,TGTGCCAGCTCAGCACAGGGTGACACTGAAGCTTTCTTT
NA,TRBV3-1,NA,TRBJ2-5,CASSQVSTQETQYF,TGTGCCAGCAGCCAAGTTTCTACCCAAGAGACCCAGTACTTC
TRBD2,TRBV29-1,few,TRBJ2-3,CSVERVWREASTDTQYF,TGCAGCGTTGAAAGGGTGTGGCGGGAGGCCTCCACAGATACGCAGTATTTT
NA,TRBV28,many,TRBJ2-7,CASGREGQYF,TGTGCCAGCGGCCGAGAAGGGCAGTACTTC
TRBD1,TRBV7-9,many,TRBJ2-7,CASSSGTGDEQYF,TGTGCCAGCAGCTCCGGGACAGGGGACGAGCAGTACTTC